This T cell receptor (beta chain) was captured in a study of CD4+ T cells in melanoma. Study results and caveats: In melanoma, neoantigen-specific CD4+ T cells reportedly differed in differentiation state. A reported correlation linked neoantigen-specific CD4+ T cells to CD8+, macrophage and B cell function.

TCRdb's table, derived via immunoSEQ multiplex PCR, lists solely in-frame clones and lacks some. The sample lists 50,000 or so clones, 75% to 90% occurring once. CDR1 and CDR2 (germline): LNHNV, YYDKDF (reference sequence). This CDR3 region has 14 residues. The V end was cut by 4 bases, the J end by 3 bases, with 11 bases between. For this clone: Its antigen is undetermined.

This chain joins TRBV15 and TRBJ2-3, with D tentatively TRBD1 (5 bases). The source of this sequence is a human donor with melanoma. Input material: peripheral blood. This CDR3 is CATSTAGPTDTQYF. Written as DNA, the CDR3 is TGTGCCACCAGCACGGCAGGGCCAACAGATACGCAGTATTTT.